These 11 T cell receptor beta chains came from one sample sequenced in a study of blood T cell repertoires in COVID-19. Profiling relied on immunoSEQ multiplex PCR, and the TCRdb table lists in-frame clones only, not all of them. The sample includes under 300,000 clones, approximately 86% of them seen just once. Sequencing used peripheral blood. The receptors originated from a woman younger than 45 with acute or convalescent COVID-19.

This chain connects TRBV29-1 to TRBJ2-1, with D unresolved. V was pared by 4 bases and J by 2 bases, with 9 bases between. The V gene's germline CDR1 is SQVTM and CDR2 ANQGSEA. The CDR3 runs 13 residues. In DNA, the CDR3 is TGCAGCGTTGGGTGGCAGGCCTACAATGAGCAGTTCTTC. It translates to CSVGWQAYNEQFF.

The gene calls are TRBV5-1 and TRBJ2-7; 9 bases agree with TRBD1. CDR1 is SGHRS, CDR2 YFSETQ, per germline. The CDR3 runs 13 residues. The junction had 4 bases not matched to a gene; V was cut back by 4 bases and J by 5 bases. DNA for the CDR3: TGCGCCAGCAGCCCGGACAGGGGAGACGAGCAGTACTTC. This sequence encodes CASSPDRGDEQYF.

The J gene is TRBJ1-1, the V gene TRBV19; no firm D call. Germline CDR1 and CDR2: LNHDA and SQIVND (reference sequence). The CDR3 has 15 amino acids. V was cut by 3 bases and J by 0 bases, with 11 bases left in between. CDR3 sequence (DNA): TGTGCCAGTAGTATGTACAGCCTCATGAACACTGAAGCTTTCTTT. Its translation: CASSMYSLMNTEAFF. Complete variable domain (other parts from reference TRBV19 and TRBJ1-1): DGGITQSPKYLFRKEGQNVTLSCEQNLNHDAMYWYRQDPGQGLRLIYYSQIVNDFQKGDIAEGYSVSREKKESFPLTVTSAQKNPTAFYLCASSMYSLMNTEAFFGQGTRLTVV.

This chain uses TRBV7-2 with TRBJ2-1; 10 bases are shared with TRBD1. Trimming took 5 bases from V and 9 from J; bases not matched to a gene: 10. The CDR3 loop spans 15 amino acids. Germline V lookup: CDR1 SGHTA, CDR2 FQGNSA. CDR3 DNA: TGTGCCAGCAGCCTTAAGGGGACAGGGGTCGGTGAGCAGTTCTTC. This translates into CASSLKGTGVGEQFF.

The V and J genes are TRBV19 and TRBJ1-6, with unresolved D. The CDR3 is made up of 14 amino acids. Germline V gene lookup returns CDR1 LNHDA and CDR2 SQIVND (reference sequence). Between the trimmed V and J ends, which lost 6 bases and 7 bases, there was a span of 13 bases. This chain's CDR3 is CASSPGAGNSPLHF. CDR3 bases: TGTGCCAGTAGCCCGGGAGCGGGAAATTCACCCCTCCACTTT.

The genes are TRBV6-5 and TRBJ2-7; D might be TRBD2 (5 bases). CDR1 is MNHEY and CDR2 is SVGAGI in the germline V gene. This CDR3 region has 15 residues. V lost 7 bases and J lost 0, with 16 bases in between. CDR3 DNA: TGTGCCAGCATTCGTAATTCCGGGGACTCCTACGAGCAGTACTTC. Encoded protein: CASIRNSGDSYEQYF.

The V gene is TRBV5-4, the J gene TRBJ2-7, with 7 bases matching TRBD1. V gave up 1 base and J gave up 6 bases; unmatched junction bases: 7. CDR1 and CDR2 from the germline V gene are SGHNT and YYREEE (reference sequence). This CDR3 contains 14 residues. CDR3 sequence: CASSLSPGQFEQYF. CDR3 coding DNA: TGTGCCAGCAGCTTGAGCCCGGGACAGTTCGAGCAGTACTTC.

V is TRBV18 and J is TRBJ1-1; 8 bases agree with TRBD1. V dropped 2 bases and J dropped 5; count of bases not matched to a gene: 10. The germline V gene has CDR1 KGHSH and CDR2 LQKENI. CDR3 length equals 16 residues. CDR3 nucleotide sequence: TGTGCCAGCTCACCATTGGCAGGGGGCGATCTGACTGAAGCTTTCTTT. Translation gives CASSPLAGGDLTEAFF. Combining the CDR3 with reference TRBV18 and TRBJ1-1 gives the whole variable domain NAGVMQNPRHLVRRRGQEARLRCSPMKGHSHVYWYRQLPEEGLKFMVYLQKENIIDESGMPKERFSAEFPKEGPSILRIQQVVRGDSAAYFCASSPLAGGDLTEAFFGQGTRLTVV.

A word on this clone: One end of the junction varies from germline; a read error may be responsible. This chain links TRBV15 with TRBJ2-6, with D tentatively TRBD2 (6 bases). Per the germline V gene, CDR1 is LNHNV and CDR2 is YYDKDF (reference sequence). CDR3 length equals 16 residues. This chain's CDR3 is CAASRDRGSGANVLTF. The CDR3 region has the DNA TGTGCCGCCAGCAGAGATCGGGGGTCTGGGGCCAACGTCCTGACTTTC.

The chain combines TRBV19 with TRBJ2-1; 9 nucleotides agree with TRBD2. This CDR3 is 13 amino acids long. Germline V lookup: CDR1 LNHDA, CDR2 SQIVND (reference sequence). V lost 4 bases to trimming and J lost 5 bases; unmatched junction nucleotides: 0. The CDR3 reads CASSSGRDNEQFF. The CDR3 DNA reads TGTGCCAGTAGTAGCGGGAGGGACAATGAGCAGTTCTTC.

The rearrangement links TRBV9 to TRBJ1-2; possibly TRBD1 for D (6 bases). CDR3 length: 14 amino acids. With 2 bases removed from V and 7 bases from J, the gap between germline ends came to 15 bases. Germline assignment: CDR1 SGDLS and CDR2 YYNGEE. The CDR3 DNA follows: TGTGCCAGCAGCGTTGATCAGGGGATTAGTGGCTACACCTTC. Protein product: CASSVDQGISGYTF.